These 8 T cell receptor beta chains were all obtained from the same sample, sequenced in a study of T cell repertoires in cytomegalovirus infection (dated by TCRdb to between 2018 and 2020). These receptors' targets are unknown. Sequencer: Illumina HiSeq 1500. The public reads were run again by TCRdb, first through fastp at Q25 and then through MiXCR, and only productive beta chains were kept. Rows are unified per CDR3 protein, each entry keeping the most common DNA and genes. The sample profile shows more than 300,000 distinct CDR3 sequences; about a third of them were found once. Approximately 15% of the sample comes from the top ten. This specimen's treatment or condition label, interpreted: in vitro stimulation with specific CMV peptide epitopes to enrich CMV-specific T cells. The source was cultured PBMCs, collected from culture after CMV antigen stimulation. These TCRs come from a human donor in good health (CMV status not recorded). Some clones in this sample may be carry-over from other donors' samples.

In its sample, this clonotype was seen many times. The V call is TRBV12-3 or TRBV12-4, the J call TRBJ2-3; TRBD2 matches at 12 bases. This CDR3 has 16 residues. Trimming took 0 bases from V and 5 from J; bases not matched to a gene: 3. CDR3 bases: TGTGCCAGCAGTTTAGCGGCTAGCGGGAGGGGAGATACGCAGTATTTT. Translating gives CASSLAASGRGDTQYF.

This rearrangement joins TRBV12-3 or TRBV12-4 to TRBJ1-1, with D perhaps TRBD1 (6 bases). This CDR3 is built from 14 residues. Trimming took 3 bases from V and 5 from J, leaving 13 bases between them. The CDR3 DNA reads as TGTGCCAGCAGTTTTGGGGGCGCCGGAACTGAAGCTTTCTTT. Its protein is CASSFGGAGTEAFF.

The chain couples TRBV7-2 to TRBJ1-5; 9 nucleotides agree with TRBD1. Per the germline V gene, CDR1 is SGHTA and CDR2 is FQGNSA. V was clipped by 1 base and J by 7 bases; unmatched bases: 8. The CDR3 has 16 residues. CDR3 region: CASSLESQGAGQPQHF. In DNA, the CDR3 is TGTGCCAGCAGCTTAGAATCACAGGGGGCCGGGCAGCCCCAGCATTTT.

V and J are TRBV7-9 and TRBJ1-2; tentative D call: TRBD1 (5 bases). The CDR3 is made up of 13 amino acids. The V end was cut by 7 bases, the J end by 3 bases, with 12 bases between. Germline lookup yields CDR1 SEHNR and CDR2 FQNEAQ (reference sequence). The CDR3 DNA reads TGTGCCAGCACCGCGGGGGGTCACTATGGCTACACCTTC. Translated: CASTAGGHYGYTF.

This chain uses TRBV27 with TRBJ2-7; D perhaps matches TRBD1 (6 bases). Between the trimmed V and J ends, which lost 1 base and 2 bases, there was a span of 12 bases. CDR1 and CDR2 from the germline V gene are MNHEY and SMNVEV (reference sequence). The CDR3 covers 15 residues. The CDR3 sequence is CASSLLGTPTYEQYF. DNA of the CDR3: TGTGCCAGCAGTTTATTAGGGACACCGACCTACGAGCAGTACTTC.

J is TRBJ2-1 and V is TRBV18, with D tentatively TRBD1 (6 bases). This CDR3 spans 17 amino acids. Germline-derived CDR1 and CDR2 are KGHSH and LQKENI. Trimming removed 4 bases at V and 5 bases at J, with 21 bases between. The CDR3: CASSRTGGGANDNEQFF. CDR3 in DNA: TGTGCCAGCTCACGTACCGGTGGGGGCGCGAATGACAATGAGCAGTTCTTC.

Many counts were recorded for this clonotype. J is TRBJ2-1 and V is TRBV10-3, with 8 positions matching TRBD1. CDR1 and CDR2 (germline): ENHRY, SYGVKD. V lost 2 bases to trimming and J lost 4 bases; unmatched junction nucleotides: 4. CDR3 length: 15 amino acids. The CDR3 DNA sequence: TGTGCCATCAGTGAGAGGGGGACAGGTTACAATGAGCAGTTCTTC. Amino acid sequence: CAISERGTGYNEQFF.

This clonotype was seen a handful of times. CDR3 in amino acids: CASSLFFLASGKNTGELFF. In DNA form, the CDR3 reads TGTGCCAGCAGCTTATTTTTCTTGGCTAGCGGAAAGAACACCGGGGAGCTGTTTTTT. The chain links TRBV7-2 to TRBJ2-2; 7 nucleotides line up with TRBD2. The CDR3 runs 19 residues. Trimming cost V 2 bases and J 1 base; bases outside gene matches: 13. Germline-derived CDR1 and CDR2 are SGHTA and FQGNSA.